A single sample is the source of the 18 T cell receptor beta chains below, sequenced in a study of spatial heterogeneity in lung cancer. Documented time point: sample taken at primary tumor resection. From the 5' RACE reads, TCRdb called clonotypes with MiXCR, one entry per CDR3 protein. The repertoire holds about 280 distinct CDR3 sequences, about 25% seen once, with roughly 63% in the top ten. This specimen was normal lung tissue next to the tumor, taken at surgery. Receptor source: a male donor with early-stage non-small cell lung cancer.

Note on this clonotype: A library made for alpha chains picked up this beta chain off target, so its size means little. This rearrangement joins TRBV28 to TRBJ2-7; TRBD1 might be the D (5 bases). CDR3 length: 16 residues. The V end lost 4 bases, the J end lost 5 bases, and 21 bases lay between the germline ends. CDR1 and CDR2 from the germline V gene are MDHEN and SYDVKM. The DNA for the CDR3 is TGTGCCAGCAGTTACTCCATCAGACAGCGTAGCCACGAGCAGTACTTC. Protein product: CASSYSIRQRSHEQYF.

Turning to this clonotype: Because this beta chain is a stray read in a library intended to capture alpha chains, its abundance should not be given much weight. The V and J genes are TRBV20-1 and TRBJ2-5; TRBD2 might be the D (6 bases). The CDR3 totals 14 residues. The V and J ends lost 6 bases and 5 bases respectively, with 19 bases between them. CDR1 and CDR2 from the germline V gene are DFQATT and SNEGSKA (reference sequence). The CDR3 loop is CSAHAGPERETQYF. DNA of the CDR3: TGCAGTGCGCACGCGGGGCCGGAGCGGGAGACCCAGTACTTC.

Notes on this clonotype: This beta chain represents an off-target read in a library built for alpha chains; its size is of limited meaning. The CDR3: CASRYREDSPLHF. The CDR3 bases are TGTGCCAGCAGATACAGGGAAGATTCACCCCTCCACTTT. The chain couples TRBV6-2 or TRBV6-3 to TRBJ1-6; a possible D gene is TRBD1 (6 bases). V lost 6 bases and J lost 8, with 11 bases in between. Looked up from germline, CDR1 is MNHEY and CDR2 is SVGEGT. The CDR3 covers 13 residues.

Details on this clonotype: Since it is a stray read in a library aimed at alpha chains, this beta chain has a size that is not meaningful. The V and J genes are TRBV27 and TRBJ2-7; 15 bases align to TRBD2. CDR1 and CDR2 from the germline V gene are MNHEY and SMNVEV (reference sequence). V shed 6 bases, J shed 0 bases, and the junction held 12 bases outside the gene matches. The CDR3 has 19 amino acids. The CDR3 DNA reads as TGTGCCAGCAGGAAAAGGACTAGCGGGGGGGCCCTTCGCTCCTACGAGCAGTACTTC. Its protein is CASRKRTSGGALRSYEQYF.

In this sample, this clonotype turned up a few times. As an off-target read in a library built for alpha chains, this beta chain has a frequency of little significance. This rearrangement joins TRBV29-1 to TRBJ2-1; 11 nucleotides agree with TRBD2. The CDR3 covers 15 residues. Germline loops: CDR1 SQVTM, CDR2 ANQGSEA. The V segment lost 5 bases and the J segment 6 bases; nucleotides outside the gene matches: 9. CDR3 in amino acids: CSVPATSGMSNEQFF. The CDR3 DNA reads TGCAGCGTTCCCGCGACTAGCGGGATGAGCAATGAGCAGTTCTTC.

As concerns this clonotype: Because this beta chain is a stray read in a library intended to capture alpha chains, its abundance should not be given much weight. The genes are TRBV5-6 and TRBJ1-5; tentatively, D is TRBD1 (5 bases). The CDR3 has 16 residues. V was shortened by 0 bases and J by 4 bases, with 14 bases between the two germline ends. Germline CDR1 is SGHDT and CDR2 is YYEEEE. This CDR3 reads CASSLALGRDNQPQHF. In nucleotides, the CDR3 is TGTGCCAGCAGCTTGGCCCTGGGCAGGGATAATCAGCCCCAGCATTTT. Complete variable domain (other parts from reference TRBV5-6 and TRBJ1-5): DAGVTQSPTHLIKTRGQQVTLRCSPKSGHDTVSWYQQALGQGPQFIFQYYEEEERQRGNFPDRFSGHQFPNYSSELNVNALLLGDSALYLCASSLALGRDNQPQHFGDGTRLSIL.

In this sample, this clonotype is hyperexpanded. Since the library was made to target alpha chains, this beta chain is a stray read and its abundance is not meaningful. The chain employs TRBV9 and TRBJ2-7; tentatively, D is TRBD1 (6 bases). V gave up 3 bases and J gave up 7 bases, with 17 bases separating them. The length of the CDR3 is 14 residues. From germline, CDR1 is SGDLS and CDR2 YYNGEE. CDR3 sequence: CASSAVQGFREQYF. The CDR3, as DNA: TGTGCCAGCAGCGCGGTACAGGGTTTTCGGGAGCAGTACTTC.

This clonotype was counted between two and nine times. The size of this beta chain means little, since it is a stray read in a library made for alpha chains. The J gene is TRBJ2-3, the V gene TRBV6-5; D is ambiguous. The CDR3 loop spans 13 amino acids. CDR1 is MNHEY and CDR2 is SVGAGI in the germline V gene. The ends were cut back, 5 bases at V and 6 bases at J, with 12 bases in the middle. Here the CDR3 reads CASSQTNRDTQYF. The CDR3 nucleotides are TGTGCCAGCAGTCAGACGAATAGGGATACGCAGTATTTT.

This clonotype showed up just a few times. Within a library made for alpha chains, this beta chain is off target, and its count is uninformative. The rearrangement joins TRBV28 to TRBJ1-1; D is undetermined. V was clipped by 3 bases and J by 5 bases, with 7 bases between them. The germline V gene encodes CDR1 MDHEN and CDR2 SYDVKM. The CDR3 sequence is 12 residues long. CDR3 DNA: TGTGCCAGCAGTTTTTTGCGTACTGAAGCTTTCTTT. It yields the protein CASSFLRTEAFF.

This clonotype was seen more than once but under ten times. In a library made to pick up alpha chains, this beta chain is a stray read with a size that means little. The chain links TRBV11-1 to TRBJ2-1; D unclear. Germline values: CDR1 SGHAT, CDR2 FQDESV (reference sequence). Between the trimmed V and J ends, which lost 3 bases and 6 bases, there was a span of 9 bases. CDR3 size: 13 residues. CDR3 protein: CASSFSESNEQFF. CDR3 sequence (DNA): TGTGCCAGCAGCTTCTCGGAATCCAATGAGCAGTTCTTC.

By share, this clonotype counts as hyperexpanded (1% or more). Because this beta chain is a stray read in a library intended to capture alpha chains, its abundance should not be given much weight. V is TRBV12-2 and J is TRBJ1-5; the listed D gene, TRBD1, was not tested against the DNA. TRBV12-2 is a documented pseudogene. The CDR3 length is 14 residues. The DNA of the CDR3 is TGTGCAAGTCGAGCAGGGTATAGCAATCAGCCCCAGCATTTT. Translated, it gives CASRAGYSNQPQHF.

As regards this clonotype: This beta chain is a stray read from a library made for alpha chains; its abundance is not meaningful. This chain joins TRBV9 and TRBJ2-5; 13 positions match TRBD2. CDR1 is SGDLS, CDR2 YYNGEE, per germline. The CDR3 spans 15 residues. V was clipped by 4 bases and J by 4 bases; unmatched bases: 4. CDR3 nucleotides: TGTGCCAGCAGCCCCCGGACTAGCGGGAGAGAGACCCAGTACTTC. Translated: CASSPRTSGRETQYF.

For this clonotype: This beta chain was picked up by a library intended for alpha chains and is off target, so its count carries little meaning. The chain links TRBV7-2 to TRBJ2-3, with D uncertain. V lost 6 bases and J lost 0, with 10 bases in between. There are 14 residues in the CDR3. CDR1 and CDR2 from the germline V gene are SGHTA and FQGNSA. The DNA of the CDR3 is TGTGCCAGCAGTCAGACGACTAGCACAGATACGCAGTATTTT. Translating it yields CASSQTTSTDTQYF. Drawing the rest from reference TRBV7-2 and TRBJ2-3, the complete variable domain is GAGVSQSPSNKVTEKGKDVELRCDPISGHTALYWYRQSLGQGLEFLIYFQGNSAPDKSGLPSDRFSAERTGGSVSTLTIQRTQQEDSAVYLCASSQTTSTDTQYFGPGTRLTVL.

In the case of this clonotype: In a library made to pick up alpha chains, this beta chain is a stray read with a size that means little. This chain links TRBV6-1 with TRBJ2-3, with 7 bases fitting TRBD2. CDR3 size: 15 residues. V lost 11 bases and J lost 0; bases outside the gene matches: 11. CDR1 MNHNS and CDR2 SASEGT come from the germline V gene. The CDR3: CASHEAGLSTDTQYF. The CDR3 coding sequence is TGTGCCTCTCATGAAGCGGGACTAAGCACAGATACGCAGTATTTT.

This clonotype rates as hyperexpanded. A library prepared for alpha chains yielded this beta chain as an off-target read; its size is of little meaning. The chain combines TRBV12-3 or TRBV12-4 with TRBJ2-7; TRBD2 matches at 7 bases. V lost 3 bases to trimming and J lost 2 bases; unmatched junction nucleotides: 7. CDR3 length equals 15 residues. CDR3: CASSLGGGLPYEQYF. For the CDR3, the DNA is TGTGCCAGCAGTTTGGGGGGGGGTCTCCCCTACGAGCAGTACTTC.

Of note for this clonotype: This beta chain appears as a stray read in a library generated for alpha chains; its size is not informative. This rearrangement joins TRBV10-3 to TRBJ2-2, with 9 bases identical to TRBD2. V shed 6 bases, J shed 6 bases, and the junction held 8 bases outside the gene matches. Germline V lookup: CDR1 ENHRY, CDR2 SYGVKD. This CDR3 has 15 residues. In DNA, the CDR3 is TGTGCCATCAGAGATAGCGGGAGAGAGGCCGGGGAGCTGTTTTTT. It specifies CAIRDSGREAGELFF.

With regard to this clonotype: This beta chain is an unintended read in a library built for alpha chains; its size means little. This rearrangement joins TRBV11-2 to TRBJ2-1; TRBD1 aligns across 9 bases. This CDR3 has 14 residues. Trimming at V came to 6 bases and at J to 9 bases, leaving 9 bases not matched to a gene. CDR1 SGHAT and CDR2 FQNNGV come from the germline V gene. The CDR3 region is CASRTDRGAGEQFF. The CDR3 coding sequence is TGTGCCAGCAGAACGGACAGGGGCGCCGGTGAGCAGTTCTTC.

This clonotype is termed large. As an off-target read in a library built for alpha chains, this beta chain has a frequency of little significance. The chain is built from TRBV7-2 and TRBJ2-2, with D unresolved. V shed 6 bases and J shed 9 bases, with 14 bases lying between them. CDR1 is SGHTA and CDR2 is FQGNSA in the germline V gene. CDR3 length: 13 residues. The CDR3 region is CASRSEPPRELFF. CDR3 in DNA: TGTGCCAGCAGGAGTGAACCCCCTCGGGAGCTGTTTTTT.